Given below is one T cell receptor (beta chain) in context. Its matching antigen is unknown. Treatment given: oral pan-JAK inhibitor, 5-10 mg twice daily. In each case, RNA was isolated and then reverse transcribed into cDNA as the sequencing template. Using immunoSEQ multiplex PCR, the repertoire was profiled, and TCRdb retains in-frame clones only, with some absent. The sample has around 200,000 clones, about 60% seen once. This sample is drawn from a study of CD8+ T cells in alopecia areata. Study as a whole: Tofacitinib exposure lasted 6 to 18 months, followed by 6 months off drug. Study-wide findings and caveats: Scalp samples also yield sequences from resident alphabeta T cells of normal skin.

The sequencing used CD8+ T cells sorted from blood, collected at week 24, from a patient treated with tofacitinib. This TCR came from a human donor with alopecia areata.

CDR3 residues: CASSLMASLDIQYF. CDR3 DNA: TGTGCCAGCAGCTTGATGGCTAGCCTGGACATTCAGTACTTC. This chain uses TRBV11-3 with TRBJ2-4, with D tentatively TRBD2 (5 bases). V was clipped by 3 bases and J by 8 bases, with 14 bases between them. The germline V gene encodes CDR1 SGHNT and CDR2 YENEEA. CDR3 length: 14 residues. The whole variable domain, filled in from reference TRBV11-3 and TRBJ2-4, reads EAGVVQSPRYKIIEKKQPVAFWCNPISGHNTLYWYLQNLGQGPELLIRYENEEAVDDSQLPKDRFSAERLKGVDSTLKIQPAELGDSAVYLCASSLMASLDIQYFGAGTRLSVL.